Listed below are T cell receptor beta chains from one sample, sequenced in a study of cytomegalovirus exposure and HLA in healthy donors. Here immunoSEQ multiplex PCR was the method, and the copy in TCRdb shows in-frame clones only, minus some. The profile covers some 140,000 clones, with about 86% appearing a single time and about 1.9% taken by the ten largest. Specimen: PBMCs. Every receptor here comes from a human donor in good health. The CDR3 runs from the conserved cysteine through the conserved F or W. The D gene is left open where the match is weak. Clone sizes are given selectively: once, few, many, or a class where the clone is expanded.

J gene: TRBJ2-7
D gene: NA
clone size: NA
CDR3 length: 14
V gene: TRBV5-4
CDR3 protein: CASSLGGPAYEQYF
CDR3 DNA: TGTGCCAGCAGCTTGGGAGGGCCGGCCTACGAGCAGTACTTC

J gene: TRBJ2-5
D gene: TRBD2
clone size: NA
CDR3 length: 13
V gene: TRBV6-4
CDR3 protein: CASSISGGETQYF
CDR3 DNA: TGTGCCAGCAGTATATCGGGGGGGGAGACCCAGTACTTC

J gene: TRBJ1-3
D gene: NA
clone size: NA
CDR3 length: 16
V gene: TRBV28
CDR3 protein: CASSPRWTSSGNTIYF
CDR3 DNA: TGTGCCAGCAGTCCCCGCTGGACTTCCTCTGGAAACACCATATATTTT

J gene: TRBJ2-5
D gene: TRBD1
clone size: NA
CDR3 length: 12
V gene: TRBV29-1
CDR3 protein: CSGDSLSETQYF
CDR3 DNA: TGCAGCGGGGACAGCCTGTCGGAGACCCAGTACTTC

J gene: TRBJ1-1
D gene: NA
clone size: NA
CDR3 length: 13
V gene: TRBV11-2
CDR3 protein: CASSLSTGTEAFF
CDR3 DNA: TGTGCCAGCAGCTTAAGTACGGGCACTGAAGCTTTCTTT

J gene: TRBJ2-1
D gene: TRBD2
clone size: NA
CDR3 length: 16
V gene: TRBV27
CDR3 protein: CASSTGLAGSYNEQFF
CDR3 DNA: TGTGCCAGCAGTACGGGACTAGCGGGGTCCTACAATGAGCAGTTCTTC

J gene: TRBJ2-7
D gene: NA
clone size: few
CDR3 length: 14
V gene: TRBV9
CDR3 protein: CASSVGQSPYEQYF
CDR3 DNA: TGTGCCAGCAGCGTAGGACAGTCCCCCTACGAGCAGTACTTC

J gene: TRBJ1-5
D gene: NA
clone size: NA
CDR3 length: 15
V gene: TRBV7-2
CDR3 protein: CASSLSAGGNQPQHF
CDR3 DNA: TGTGCCAGCAGCTTATCGGCAGGCGGGAATCAGCCCCAGCATTTT

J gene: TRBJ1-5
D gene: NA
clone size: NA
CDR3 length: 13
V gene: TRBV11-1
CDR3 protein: CASSFQYNQPQHF
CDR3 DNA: TGTGCCAGCAGCTTTCAGTACAATCAGCCCCAGCATTTT

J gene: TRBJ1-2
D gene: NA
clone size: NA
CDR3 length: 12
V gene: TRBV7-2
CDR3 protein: CASSLDLLGYTF
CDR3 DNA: TGTGCCAGCAGCTTAGATTTATTAGGCTACACCTTC

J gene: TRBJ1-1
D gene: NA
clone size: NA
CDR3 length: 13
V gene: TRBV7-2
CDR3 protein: CASSFHMNTEAFF
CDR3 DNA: TGTGCCAGCAGCTTCCACATGAACACTGAAGCTTTCTTT

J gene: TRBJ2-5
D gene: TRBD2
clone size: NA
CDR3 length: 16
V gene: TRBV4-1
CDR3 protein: CASSHKAGGLQETQYF
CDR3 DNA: TGCGCCAGCAGCCATAAAGCGGGAGGCCTCCAAGAGACCCAGTACTTC

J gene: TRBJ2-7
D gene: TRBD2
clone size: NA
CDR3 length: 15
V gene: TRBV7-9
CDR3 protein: CASSLGIAGGGEQYF
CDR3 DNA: TGTGCCAGCAGCCTCGGGATAGCGGGAGGTGGGGAGCAGTACTTC

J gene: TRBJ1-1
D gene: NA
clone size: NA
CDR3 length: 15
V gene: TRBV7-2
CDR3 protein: CASRITWQGGTEAFF
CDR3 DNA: TGTGCCAGCAGGATCACCTGGCAGGGTGGGACTGAAGCTTTCTTT

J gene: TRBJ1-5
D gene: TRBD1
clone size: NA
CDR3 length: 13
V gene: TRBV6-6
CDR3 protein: CASRRQGVQPQHF
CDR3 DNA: TGTGCCAGCAGGCGACAGGGGGTACAGCCCCAGCATTTT

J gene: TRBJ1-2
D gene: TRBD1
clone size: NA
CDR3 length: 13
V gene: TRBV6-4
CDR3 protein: CASRSQGAGDYTF
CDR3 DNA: TGTGCCAGCAGATCACAGGGGGCAGGAGACTACACCTTC

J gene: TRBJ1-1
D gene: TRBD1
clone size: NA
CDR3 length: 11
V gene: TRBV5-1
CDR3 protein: CASASRGEAFF
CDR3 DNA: TGCGCCAGCGCAAGCAGGGGGGAAGCTTTCTTT

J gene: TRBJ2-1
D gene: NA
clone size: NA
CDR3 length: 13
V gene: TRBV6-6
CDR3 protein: CASSERRNNEQFF
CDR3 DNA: TGTGCCAGCAGCGAAAGGCGGAACAATGAGCAGTTCTTC

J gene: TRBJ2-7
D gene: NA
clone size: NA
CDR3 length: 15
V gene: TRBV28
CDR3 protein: CASTTLPHQTGEQYF
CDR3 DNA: TGTGCCAGCACCACCCTCCCCCACCAGACGGGAGAGCAGTACTTC

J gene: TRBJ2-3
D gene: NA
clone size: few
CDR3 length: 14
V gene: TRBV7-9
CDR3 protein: CASSLATDGDTQYF
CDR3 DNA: TGTGCCAGCAGCTTAGCGACTGATGGGGATACGCAGTATTTT

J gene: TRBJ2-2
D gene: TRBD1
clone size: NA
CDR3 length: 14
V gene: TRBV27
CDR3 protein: CASSIGQGGGELFF
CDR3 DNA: TGTGCCAGCAGTATAGGACAGGGTGGCGGGGAGCTGTTTTTT

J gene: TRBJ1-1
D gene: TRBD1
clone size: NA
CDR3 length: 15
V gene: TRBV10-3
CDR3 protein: CAISESTRGSTEAFF
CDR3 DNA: TGTGCCATCAGTGAGTCGACCAGGGGGAGCACTGAAGCTTTCTTT

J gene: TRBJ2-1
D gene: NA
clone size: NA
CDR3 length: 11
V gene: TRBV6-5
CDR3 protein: CASSRGREQFF
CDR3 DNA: TGTGCCAGCAGCCGGGGGAGAGAGCAGTTCTTC

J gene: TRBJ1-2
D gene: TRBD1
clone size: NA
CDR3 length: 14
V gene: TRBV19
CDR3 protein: CASSTPMTGVGYTF
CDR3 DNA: TGTGCCAGTAGTACCCCCATGACAGGGGTCGGCTACACCTTC

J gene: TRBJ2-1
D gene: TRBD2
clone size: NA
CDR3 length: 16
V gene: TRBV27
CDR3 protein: CASSPVSGTTYNEQFF
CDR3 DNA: TGTGCCAGCAGCCCCGTTAGCGGGACGACCTACAATGAGCAGTTCTTC

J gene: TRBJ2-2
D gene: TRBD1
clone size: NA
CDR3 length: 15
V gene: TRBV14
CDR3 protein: CASSQTGANTGELFF
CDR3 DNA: TGTGCCAGCAGCCAAACAGGGGCGAACACCGGGGAGCTGTTTTTT

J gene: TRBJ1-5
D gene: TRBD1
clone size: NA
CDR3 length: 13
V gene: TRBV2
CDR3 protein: CASRGTGFQPQHF
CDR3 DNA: TGTGCCAGCAGGGGGACAGGGTTTCAGCCCCAGCATTTT

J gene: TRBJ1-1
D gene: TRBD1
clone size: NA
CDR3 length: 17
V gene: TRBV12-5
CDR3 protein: CASGLVGVGTGKTEAFF
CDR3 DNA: TGTGCTAGTGGTTTGGTTGGGGTTGGGACAGGGAAGACTGAAGCTTTCTTT

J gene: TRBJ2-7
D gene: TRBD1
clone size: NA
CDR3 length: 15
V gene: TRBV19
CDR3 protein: CASSTTGTGVDEQYF
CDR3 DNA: TGTGCCAGTAGTACCACCGGGACAGGGGTAGACGAGCAGTACTTC

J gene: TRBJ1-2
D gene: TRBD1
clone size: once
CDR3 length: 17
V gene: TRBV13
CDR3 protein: CASSNRMGQPTTYGYTF
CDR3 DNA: TGTGCCAGCAGCAATCGAATGGGACAGCCTACCACCTATGGCTACACCTTC

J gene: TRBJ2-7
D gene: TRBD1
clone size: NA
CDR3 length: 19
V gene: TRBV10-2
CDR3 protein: CASSESTSRAPGQLYEQYF
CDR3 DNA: TGCGCCAGCAGTGAGTCGACGTCTCGGGCCCCGGGACAGCTCTACGAGCAGTACTTC

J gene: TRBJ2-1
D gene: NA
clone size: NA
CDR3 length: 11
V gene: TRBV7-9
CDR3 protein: CAIVAEREQFF
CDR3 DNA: TGTGCCATCGTAGCGGAACGGGAGCAGTTCTTC

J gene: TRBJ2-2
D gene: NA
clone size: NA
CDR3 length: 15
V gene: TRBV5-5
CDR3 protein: CASSRAGPNTGELFF
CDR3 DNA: TGTGCCAGCAGCCGGGCAGGGCCGAACACCGGGGAGCTGTTTTTT

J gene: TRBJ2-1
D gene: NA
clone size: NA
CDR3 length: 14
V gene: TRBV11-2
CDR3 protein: CASSPLQGKGEQFF
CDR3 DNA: TGTGCCAGCAGCCCGCTACAGGGCAAAGGTGAGCAGTTCTTC

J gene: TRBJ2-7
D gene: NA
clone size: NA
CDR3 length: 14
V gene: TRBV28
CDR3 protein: CASSLWLRGHEQYF
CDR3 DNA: TGTGCCAGCAGTTTATGGCTTAGGGGCCACGAGCAGTACTTC

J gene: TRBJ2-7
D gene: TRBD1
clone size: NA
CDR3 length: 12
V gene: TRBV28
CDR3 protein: CASRQGVYEQYF
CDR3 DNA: TGTGCCAGCCGACAGGGTGTCTACGAGCAGTACTTC

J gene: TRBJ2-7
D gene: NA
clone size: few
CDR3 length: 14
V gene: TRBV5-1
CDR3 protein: CASSLDGGSGEQYF
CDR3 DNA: TGCGCCAGCAGCTTGGATGGGGGGTCCGGAGAGCAGTACTTC

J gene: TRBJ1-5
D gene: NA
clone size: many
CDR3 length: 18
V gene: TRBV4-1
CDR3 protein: CASSQLDLIPSGNQPQHF
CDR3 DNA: TGCGCCAGCAGCCAACTTGACTTAATCCCATCGGGCAATCAGCCCCAGCATTTT

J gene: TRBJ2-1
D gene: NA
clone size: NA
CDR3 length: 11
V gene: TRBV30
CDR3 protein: CAWMGDNEQFF
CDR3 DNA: TGTGCCTGGATGGGCGACAATGAGCAGTTCTTC

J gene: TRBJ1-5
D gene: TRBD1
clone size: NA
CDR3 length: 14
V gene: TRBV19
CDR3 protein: CASSLKGGGQPQHF
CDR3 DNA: TGTGCCAGTAGTCTAAAAGGGGGCGGGCAGCCCCAGCATTTT

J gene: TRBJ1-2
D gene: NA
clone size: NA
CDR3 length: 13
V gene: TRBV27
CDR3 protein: CASSFKGDRGYTF
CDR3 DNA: TGTGCCAGCAGTTTCAAAGGCGACAGAGGCTACACCTTC

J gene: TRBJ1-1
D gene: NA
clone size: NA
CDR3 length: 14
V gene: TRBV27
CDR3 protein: CASMARRLNTEAFF
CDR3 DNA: TGTGCCAGTATGGCCCGCAGGTTGAACACTGAAGCTTTCTTT

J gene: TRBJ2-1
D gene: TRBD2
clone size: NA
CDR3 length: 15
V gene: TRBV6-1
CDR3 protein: CASSERVSGGNEQFF
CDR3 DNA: TGTGCCAGCAGTGAGCGAGTGAGCGGGGGTAATGAGCAGTTCTTC

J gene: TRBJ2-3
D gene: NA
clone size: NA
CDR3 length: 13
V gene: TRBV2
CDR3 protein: CASMRDNTDTQYF
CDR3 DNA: TGTGCCAGCATGCGGGATAACACAGATACGCAGTATTTT

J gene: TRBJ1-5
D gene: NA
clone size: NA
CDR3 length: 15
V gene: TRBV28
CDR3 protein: CASSLWRAGTQPQHF
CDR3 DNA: TGTGCCAGCAGTTTATGGAGGGCAGGTACTCAGCCCCAGCATTTT

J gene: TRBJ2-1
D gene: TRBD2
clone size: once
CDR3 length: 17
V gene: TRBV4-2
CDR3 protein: CASSQDGTRLTYNEQFF
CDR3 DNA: TGTGCCAGCAGCCAAGACGGGACTAGACTAACCTACAATGAGCAGTTCTTC

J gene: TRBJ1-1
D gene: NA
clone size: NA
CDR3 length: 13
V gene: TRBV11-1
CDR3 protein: CASSFSGNTEAFF
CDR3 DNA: TGTGCCAGCAGTTTTTCAGGGAACACTGAAGCTTTCTTT

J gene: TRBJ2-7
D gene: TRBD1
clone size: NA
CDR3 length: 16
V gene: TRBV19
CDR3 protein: CASSITRQGNPYEQYF
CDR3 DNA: TGTGCCAGTAGTATAACCCGACAGGGAAACCCCTACGAGCAGTACTTC

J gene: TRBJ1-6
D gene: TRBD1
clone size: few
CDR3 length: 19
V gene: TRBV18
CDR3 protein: CASSPKRQGAYSYNSPLHF
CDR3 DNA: TGTGCCAGCTCACCCAAGAGACAGGGGGCTTACTCCTATAATTCACCCCTCCACTTT

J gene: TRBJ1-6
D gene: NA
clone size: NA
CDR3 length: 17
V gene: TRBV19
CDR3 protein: CASSIGREPSYNSPLHF
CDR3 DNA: TGTGCCAGTAGTATAGGGAGGGAACCCTCCTATAATTCACCCCTCCACTTT

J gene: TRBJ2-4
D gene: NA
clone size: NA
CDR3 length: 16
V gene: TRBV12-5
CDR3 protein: CASGLLQGYSKNIQYF
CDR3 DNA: TGTGCTAGTGGTTTGTTACAGGGTTATAGCAAAAACATTCAGTACTTC

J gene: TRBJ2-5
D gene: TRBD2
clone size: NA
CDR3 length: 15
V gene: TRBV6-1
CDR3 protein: CASSQSAGGPETQYF
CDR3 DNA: TGTGCCAGCAGCCAGTCAGCGGGAGGGCCGGAGACCCAGTACTTC

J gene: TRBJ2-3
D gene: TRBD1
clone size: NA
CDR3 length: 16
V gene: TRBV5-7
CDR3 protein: CASLLRDRGQTDTQYF
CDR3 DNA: TGTGCCAGCCTGCTTAGGGACAGGGGGCAGACAGATACGCAGTATTTT